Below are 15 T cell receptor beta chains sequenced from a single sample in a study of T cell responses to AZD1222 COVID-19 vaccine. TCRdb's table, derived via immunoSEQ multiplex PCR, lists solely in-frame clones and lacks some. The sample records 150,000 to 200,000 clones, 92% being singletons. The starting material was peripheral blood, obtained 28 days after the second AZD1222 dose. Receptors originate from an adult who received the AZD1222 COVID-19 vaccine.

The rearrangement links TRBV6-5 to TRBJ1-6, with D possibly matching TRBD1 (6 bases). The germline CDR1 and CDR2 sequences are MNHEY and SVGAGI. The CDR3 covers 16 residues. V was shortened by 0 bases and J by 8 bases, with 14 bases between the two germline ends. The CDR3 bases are TGTGCCAGCAGTTACTCGAGGGCAGGGGCCTATTCACCCCTCCACTTT. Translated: CASSYSRAGAYSPLHF.

DNA of the CDR3: TGTGCCAGCAGGGAGTCTGGGGGCCTTTCGTCTTACGAGCAGTACTTC. This codes for CASRESGGLSSYEQYF. This chain connects TRBV2 to TRBJ2-7, with D possibly matching TRBD1 (6 bases). The CDR3 consists of 16 residues. Trimming stripped 6 bases from V and 4 bases from J, with 22 bases between. The germline CDR1 and CDR2 sequences are SNHLY and FYNNEI.

CDR3 DNA sequence: TGTGCCAGCAGCTACCAAGCGGGAGGGGCCAATGAGCAGTTCTTC. It translates to CASSYQAGGANEQFF. V and J are TRBV7-3 and TRBJ2-1; TRBD2 matches at 10 bases. J gave up 6 bases and V 4 bases, and 6 bases lay outside the gene matches. This CDR3 contains 15 residues. Per germline, CDR1 SGHTA and CDR2 FQGTGA.

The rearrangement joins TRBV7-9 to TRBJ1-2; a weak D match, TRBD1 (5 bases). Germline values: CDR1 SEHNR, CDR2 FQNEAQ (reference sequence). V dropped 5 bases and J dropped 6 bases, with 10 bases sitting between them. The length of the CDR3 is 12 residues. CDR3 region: CASSRGHDGYTF. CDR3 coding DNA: TGTGCCAGCAGCCGAGGACACGATGGCTACACCTTC.

The CDR3 bases are TGTGCCAGCAGCCAAGAGGGACAGGGAAAAGAGACCCAGTACTTC. Translated: CASSQEGQGKETQYF. V gene TRBV3-1 (or the pseudogene TRBV3-2) combines with J gene TRBJ2-5; 9 positions match TRBD1. CDR1 and CDR2 (germline): LGHDT, YNNKEL (reference sequence). J lost 3 bases, V lost 0 bases, and 2 bases had no gene match. The CDR3 extends over 15 amino acids.

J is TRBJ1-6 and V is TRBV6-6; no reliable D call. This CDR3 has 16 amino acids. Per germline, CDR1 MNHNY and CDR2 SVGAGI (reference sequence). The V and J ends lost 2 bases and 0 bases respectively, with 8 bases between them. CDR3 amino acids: CASSYGRSSYNSPLHF. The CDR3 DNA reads TGTGCCAGCAGTTACGGGCGGAGCTCCTATAATTCACCCCTCCACTTT.

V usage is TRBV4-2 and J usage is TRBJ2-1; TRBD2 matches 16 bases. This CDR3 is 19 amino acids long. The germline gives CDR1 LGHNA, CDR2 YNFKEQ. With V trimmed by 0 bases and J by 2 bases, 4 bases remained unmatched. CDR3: CASSQEGLAGGRAYNEQFF. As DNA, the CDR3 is TGTGCCAGCAGCCAAGAGGGACTAGCGGGGGGGCGGGCCTACAATGAGCAGTTCTTC.

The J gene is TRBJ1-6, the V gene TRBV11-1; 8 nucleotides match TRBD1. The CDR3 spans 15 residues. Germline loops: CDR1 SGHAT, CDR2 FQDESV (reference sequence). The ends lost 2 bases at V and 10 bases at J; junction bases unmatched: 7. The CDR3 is CASSLYGQGGSPLHF. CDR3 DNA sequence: TGTGCCAGCAGCTTATACGGACAGGGAGGCTCACCCCTCCACTTT.

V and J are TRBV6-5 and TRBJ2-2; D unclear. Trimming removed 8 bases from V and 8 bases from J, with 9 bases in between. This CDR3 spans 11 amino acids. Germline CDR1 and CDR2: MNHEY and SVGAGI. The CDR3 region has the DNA TGTGCCAGCGGCAGGAGAGGGGAGCTGTTTTTT. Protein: CASGRRGELFF.

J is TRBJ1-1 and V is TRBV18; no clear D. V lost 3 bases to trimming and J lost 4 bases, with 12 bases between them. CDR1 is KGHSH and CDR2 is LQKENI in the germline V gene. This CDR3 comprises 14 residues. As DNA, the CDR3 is TGTGCCAGCTCACCGGGCCAGCGTAGCACTGAAGCTTTCTTT. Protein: CASSPGQRSTEAFF.

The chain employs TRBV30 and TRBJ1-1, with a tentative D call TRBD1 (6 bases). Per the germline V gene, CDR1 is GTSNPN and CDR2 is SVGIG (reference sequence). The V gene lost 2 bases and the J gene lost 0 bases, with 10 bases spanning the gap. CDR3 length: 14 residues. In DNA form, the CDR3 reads TGTGCCTGGAGTAGGGGGACGGTGAACACTGAAGCTTTCTTT. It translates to CAWSRGTVNTEAFF.

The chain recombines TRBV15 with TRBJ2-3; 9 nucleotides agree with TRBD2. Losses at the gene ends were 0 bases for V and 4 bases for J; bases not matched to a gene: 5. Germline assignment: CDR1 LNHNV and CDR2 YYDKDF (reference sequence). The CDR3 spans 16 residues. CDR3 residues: CATSRDRGGVADTQYF. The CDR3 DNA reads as TGTGCCACCAGCAGAGATCGCGGGGGGGTGGCAGATACGCAGTATTTT. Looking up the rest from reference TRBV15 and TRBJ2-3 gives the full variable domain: DAMVIQNPRYQVTQFGKPVTLSCSQTLNHNVMYWYQQKSSQAPKLLFHYYDKDFNNEADTPDNFQSRRPNTSFCFLDIRSPGLGDTAMYLCATSRDRGGVADTQYFGPGTRLTVL.

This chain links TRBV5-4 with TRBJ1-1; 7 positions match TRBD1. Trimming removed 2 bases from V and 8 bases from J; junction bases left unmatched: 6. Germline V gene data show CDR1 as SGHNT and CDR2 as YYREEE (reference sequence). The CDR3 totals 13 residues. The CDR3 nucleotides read TGTGCCAGCAGCTTAACAGGGGTCCCCGAAGCTTTCTTT. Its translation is CASSLTGVPEAFF. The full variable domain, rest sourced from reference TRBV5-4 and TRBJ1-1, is ETGVTQSPTHLIKTRGQQVTLRCSSQSGHNTVSWYQQALGQGPQFIFQYYREEENGRGNFPPRFSGLQFPNYSSELNVNALELDDSALYLCASSLTGVPEAFFGQGTRLTVV.

CDR3 DNA: TGTGCCAGCAGTTTAGCGGGGAACACCGGGGAGCTGTTTTTT. Translation: CASSLAGNTGELFF. V and J are TRBV6-4 and TRBJ2-2, with 7 nucleotides matching TRBD2. This CDR3 is built from 14 residues. The V gene end was trimmed by 5 bases and the J gene end by 1 base; junction bases not matched to a gene: 1. CDR1 and CDR2 (germline): MRHNA, SNTAGT.

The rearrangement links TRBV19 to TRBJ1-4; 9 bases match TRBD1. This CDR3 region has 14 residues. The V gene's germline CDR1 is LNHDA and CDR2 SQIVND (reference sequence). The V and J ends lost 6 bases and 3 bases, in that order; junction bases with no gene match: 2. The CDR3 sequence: CASRQGAANEKLFF. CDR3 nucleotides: TGTGCCAGTAGACAGGGGGCTGCTAATGAAAAACTGTTTTTT.